The 3 T cell receptor beta chains listed next were all sequenced from one sample in a study of blood T cell repertoires in COVID-19. Profiled with immunoSEQ multiplex PCR; TCRdb holds only in-frame clones, not every one. The sample comprises about 240,000 clones, about 80% of which are singletons, and approximately 4% rests with the top ten. Input material: PBMCs or T cells enriched from blood (not recorded which). These receptors all come from a woman aged 40 to 55 who had been exposed to COVID-19.

The genes are TRBV29-1 and TRBJ1-4, with TRBD1 matching over 7 bases. Germline lookup yields CDR1 SQVTM and CDR2 ANQGSEA. The CDR3 is 13 amino acids. V shed 2 bases, J shed 8 bases, and the junction held 5 bases outside the gene matches. CDR3 bases: TGCAGCGTTGAATTGTCAGGGGGAGAAAAACTGTTTTTT. It specifies CSVELSGGEKLFF.

The chain carries TRBV4-2 and TRBJ1-1; maybe TRBD1 (5 bases). There are 17 residues in the CDR3. Trimming took off 0 bases at V and 0 bases at J, with 14 bases between the two ends. Germline loops: CDR1 LGHNA, CDR2 YNFKEQ. CDR3 protein: CASSQDLPDSLNTEAFF. DNA of the CDR3: TGTGCCAGCAGCCAAGACCTACCCGACAGCCTGAACACTGAAGCTTTCTTT.

The genes are TRBV12-5 and TRBJ2-2; 7 bases map to TRBD2. With 0 bases clipped from V and 3 bases from J, the junction kept 10 bases outside the gene matches. This CDR3 contains 18 residues. CDR1 LGHNT and CDR2 FRNRAP come from the germline V gene. CDR3 amino acids: CASGLVLGRGSYTGELFF. Written as DNA, the CDR3 is TGTGCTAGTGGTTTGGTACTTGGGCGGGGGAGTTACACCGGGGAGCTGTTTTTT.